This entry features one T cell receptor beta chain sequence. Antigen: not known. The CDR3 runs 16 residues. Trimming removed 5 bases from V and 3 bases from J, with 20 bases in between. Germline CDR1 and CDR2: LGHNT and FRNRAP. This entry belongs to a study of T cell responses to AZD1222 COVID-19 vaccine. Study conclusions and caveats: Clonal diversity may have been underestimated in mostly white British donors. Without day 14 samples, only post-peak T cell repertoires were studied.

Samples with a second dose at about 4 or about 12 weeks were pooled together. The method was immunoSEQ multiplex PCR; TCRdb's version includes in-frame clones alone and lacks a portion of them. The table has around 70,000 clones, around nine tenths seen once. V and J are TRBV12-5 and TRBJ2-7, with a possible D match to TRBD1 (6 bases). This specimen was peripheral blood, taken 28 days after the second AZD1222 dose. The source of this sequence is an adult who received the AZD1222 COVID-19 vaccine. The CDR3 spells CASGKKRGFEGYEQYF. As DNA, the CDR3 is TGTGCTAGTGGTAAGAAAAGGGGGTTTGAGGGCTACGAGCAGTACTTC.